Presented here are 30 T cell receptor beta chains from one specimen sequenced in a study of blood T cells in healthy people across ages. A J-beta primer mix and a sample-barcoded 5' primer were used in a second PCR of about 7 to 11 cycles. TCRdb re-called the 5' RACE reads through MiXCR, storing one row per CDR3 protein. Altogether roughly 1,300,000 distinct CDR3 sequences are present, roughly 60% being singletons, with the ten largest covering 6.7%. Input material: blood. These receptors came from a man aged 18 to 29 in good health.

The chain carries TRBV11-2 and TRBJ2-7, with unresolved D. CDR1 and CDR2 from the germline V gene are SGHAT and FQNNGV. V was trimmed by 5 bases and J by 2 bases, leaving 13 bases between them. The CDR3 spans 14 residues. CDR3: CASSPPPAAYEQYF. In DNA form, the CDR3 reads TGTGCCAGCAGCCCCCCCCCGGCGGCCTACGAGCAGTACTTC.

The chain couples TRBV6-6 to TRBJ2-3, with 12 bases fitting TRBD2. Germline V gene sequence: CDR1 MNHNY, CDR2 SVGAGI (reference sequence). The V and J ends lost 7 bases and 3 bases, in that order; junction bases with no gene match: 8. The CDR3 runs 16 residues. The CDR3: CASKTGLAGHTDTQYF. CDR3 nucleotides: TGTGCCAGCAAAACCGGACTAGCGGGACATACAGATACGCAGTATTTT.

The V gene is TRBV7-9, the J gene TRBJ2-7; TRBD1 matches at 10 bases. Per germline, CDR1 SEHNR and CDR2 FQNEAQ (reference sequence). The V and J ends lost 6 bases and 2 bases, in that order; junction bases with no gene match: 16. The CDR3 runs to 18 residues. CDR3 coding DNA: TGTGCCAGCAGTTTCCGGGACAGGGGCCCGGGGTTCCCCTACGAGCAGTACTTC. Translation gives CASSFRDRGPGFPYEQYF.

The chain carries TRBV29-1 and TRBJ1-2; D not certain. V lost 3 bases, J lost 2 bases, and 10 bases lay in between. This CDR3 is built from 13 residues. The V gene's germline CDR1 is SQVTM and CDR2 ANQGSEA. CDR3 protein: CSVDLVRNYGYTF. The CDR3 DNA follows: TGCAGCGTTGATCTGGTTAGAAACTATGGCTACACCTTC.

The chain carries TRBV5-1 and TRBJ1-2, with TRBD1 identical over 10 bases. The CDR3 extends over 16 amino acids. Germline V gene lookup returns CDR1 SGHRS and CDR2 YFSETQ. With 0 bases clipped from V and 4 bases from J, the junction kept 6 bases outside the gene matches. The CDR3 here is CASSLAPGQGTYGYTF. In DNA, the CDR3 is TGCGCCAGCAGCTTGGCTCCGGGACAGGGGACCTATGGCTACACCTTC.

This clonotype was found a few times. This sequence joins TRBV12-3 or TRBV12-4 and TRBJ2-7; D is perhaps TRBD1 or TRBD2 (5 bases each). TRBJ2-5 matches the DNA end more closely, so the J call is doubtful. This CDR3 contains 14 residues. CDR3 region: CASSPGTAKETQYF. DNA of the CDR3: TGTGCCAGCAGTCCCGGGACGGCGAAAGAGACCCAGTACTTC.

This clonotype appeared a few times. CDR3: CASSPLAGGFYNEQFF. The CDR3 bases are TGTGCCAGCAGCCCCCTGGCGGGAGGGTTCTACAATGAGCAGTTCTTC. V is TRBV3-1 and J is TRBJ2-1, with 9 bases that match TRBD2. Germline CDR1 reads LGHDT; CDR2 reads YNNKEL (reference sequence). The CDR3 loop spans 16 amino acids. J gave up 3 bases and V 4 bases, and 7 bases lay outside the gene matches.

The chain has TRBV24-1 and TRBJ1-5; unclear D gene. The CDR3 runs 15 residues. Deletions cut 3 bases from V and 4 bases from J, with 12 bases between. Germline CDR1 reads KGHDR; CDR2 reads SFDVKD. The CDR3 DNA is TGTGCCACCAGTGATCCCCAGCTTTCGAATCAGCCCCAGCATTTT. Amino acid sequence: CATSDPQLSNQPQHF.

The chain carries TRBV4-1 and TRBJ2-3, with D unresolved. Germline assignment: CDR1 MGHRA and CDR2 YSYEKL. V lost 3 bases and J 6 bases, leaving 16 bases between the germline ends. CDR3 length equals 15 residues. CDR3 protein: CASSQGRLSRDTQYF. CDR3 DNA sequence: TGCGCCAGCAGCCAGGGCCGTTTATCCAGGGATACGCAGTATTTT.

The V and J genes are TRBV11-2 and TRBJ2-7; D possibly corresponds to TRBD2 (5 bases). CDR3 length equals 13 residues. Germline-derived CDR1 and CDR2 are SGHAT and FQNNGV. Trimming shortened V by 5 bases and J by 7 bases, and 15 bases separated the two germline ends. CDR3 DNA sequence: TGTGCCAGCAGCACCCGAGCCTCGGGGGAGCAGTACTTC. Protein sequence: CASSTRASGEQYF. Full variable domain (missing parts from reference TRBV11-2 and TRBJ2-7): EAGVAQSPRYKIIEKRQSVAFWCNPISGHATLYWYQQILGQGPKLLIQFQNNGVVDDSQLPKDRFSAERLKGVDSTLKIQPAKLEDSAVYLCASSTRASGEQYFGPGTRLTVT.

The chain carries TRBV9 and TRBJ2-5; 7 nucleotides agree with TRBD2. Germline V gene lookup returns CDR1 SGDLS and CDR2 YYNGEE. V lost 3 bases to trimming and J lost 0 bases; unmatched junction nucleotides: 2. The CDR3 is made up of 14 amino acids. The CDR3 DNA reads TGTGCCAGCAGCGGGGAGGGGTACCAAGAGACCCAGTACTTC. It translates to CASSGEGYQETQYF.

This sequence joins TRBV14 and TRBJ1-5; D remains unclear. V shed 0 bases and J shed 9 bases, with 6 bases lying between them. Per germline, CDR1 SGHDN and CDR2 FVKESK. The CDR3 runs to 12 residues. The DNA of the CDR3 is TGTGCCAGCAGCCAAGATTGGGGGCCCCAGCATTTT. Amino acids: CASSQDWGPQHF.

This sequence joins TRBV12-3 or TRBV12-4 and TRBJ1-1; no reliable D call. V dropped 6 bases and J dropped 3 bases, with 8 bases sitting between them. This CDR3 has 12 residues. CDR3 sequence reads: CASSTIDTEAFF. CDR3 DNA: TGTGCCAGCAGCACCATAGACACTGAAGCTTTCTTT.

J is TRBJ1-5 and V is TRBV5-1, with unresolved D. Deletions cut 0 bases from V and 0 bases from J, with 7 bases between. Germline V gene lookup returns CDR1 SGHRS and CDR2 YFSETQ. The CDR3 consists of 15 residues. Here the CDR3 reads CASSLAQDSNQPQHF. As DNA, the CDR3 is TGCGCCAGCAGCTTGGCCCAGGATAGCAATCAGCCCCAGCATTTT. The full variable domain, its missing parts supplied by reference TRBV5-1 and TRBJ1-5, is KAGVTQTPRYLIKTRGQQVTLSCSPISGHRSVSWYQQTPGQGLQFLFEYFSETQRNKGNFPGRFSGRQFSNSRSEMNVSTLELGDSALYLCASSLAQDSNQPQHFGDGTRLSIL.

The chain couples TRBV4-2 to TRBJ2-1; TRBD1 might be the D (6 bases). CDR1 and CDR2 from the germline V gene are LGHNA and YNFKEQ. V lost 4 bases to trimming and J lost 4 bases, with 14 bases between them. The CDR3 runs to 15 residues. DNA of the CDR3: TGTGCCAGCAGCCCCCGGGACACTCGGTACAATGAGCAGTTCTTC. Amino acid sequence: CASSPRDTRYNEQFF.

J is TRBJ2-3 and V is TRBV20-1, with 8 bases that match TRBD2. This CDR3 has 15 residues. The germline CDR1 and CDR2 sequences are DFQATT and SNEGSKA (reference sequence). V shed 5 bases, J shed 2 bases, and the junction held 9 bases outside the gene matches. The CDR3 DNA reads TGCAGTGCTGGGACAACTAGCGGCAACACAGATACGCAGTATTTT. This gives the protein CSAGTTSGNTDTQYF.

Notes on this clonotype: At one end the junction does not follow the germline gene, possibly because of a read error. V gene TRBV5-6 combines with J gene TRBJ1-2, with TRBD1 identical over 9 bases. This CDR3 contains 15 residues. Germline-derived CDR1 and CDR2 are SGHDT and YYEEEE. The CDR3 bases are TGTGCCGGCAGCTTAGGGGACAGGGCTAACTATGGCTACACCTTC. Amino acid sequence: CAGSLGDRANYGYTF.

DNA for the CDR3: TGCGCCAGCAGCTGGACAGGGGTGGAAGATACGCAGTATTTT. It specifies CASSWTGVEDTQYF. The chain recombines TRBV5-1 with TRBJ2-3; TRBD1 aligns across 9 bases. Germline-derived CDR1 and CDR2 are SGHRS and YFSETQ. The CDR3 runs 14 residues. The ends lost 3 bases at V and 5 bases at J; junction bases unmatched: 4.

A single count supports this clonotype. The chain is built from TRBV11-2 and TRBJ1-1; 9 bases match TRBD1. V shed 0 bases, J shed 0 bases, and the junction held 2 bases outside the gene matches. This CDR3 spans 16 amino acids. Per germline, CDR1 SGHAT and CDR2 FQNNGV. The CDR3 loop reads CASSLDNRGLNTEAFF. The CDR3 coding sequence is TGTGCCAGCAGCTTAGATAACAGGGGGCTGAACACTGAAGCTTTCTTT.

The J gene is TRBJ2-1, the V gene TRBV18, with D perhaps matching TRBD2 (6 bases). This CDR3 has 15 residues. Per germline, CDR1 KGHSH and CDR2 LQKENI. Trimming took off 1 base at V and 1 base at J, with 8 bases between the two ends. CDR3 coding DNA: TGTGCCAGCTCACCACAGCGGGTTTCCTACAATGAGCAGTTCTTC. Protein: CASSPQRVSYNEQFF.

Only a few counts were recorded for this clonotype. V and J are TRBV5-1 and TRBJ2-1, with 8 bases identical to TRBD2. Trimming removed 4 bases from V and 8 bases from J; junction bases left unmatched: 14. Germline CDR1 is SGHRS and CDR2 is YFSETQ. CDR3 length: 16 amino acids. CDR3 residues: CASSPGGTSGSYEQFF. CDR3 in DNA: TGCGCCAGCAGCCCCGGGGGGACCAGCGGGAGTTATGAGCAGTTCTTC.

CDR3 sequence reads: CASGTSGELFF. CDR3 nucleotide sequence: TGCGCCAGCGGCACCAGCGGGGAGCTGTTTTTT. This sequence joins TRBV4-1 and TRBJ2-2, with D uncertain. The CDR3 length is 11 residues. CDR1 is MGHRA and CDR2 is YSYEKL in the germline V gene. V was pared by 8 bases and J by 7 bases, with 8 bases between.

The chain uses TRBV20-1 and TRBJ2-7, with D perhaps matching TRBD1 (5 bases). The V end was cut by 4 bases, the J end by 3 bases, with 7 bases between. The CDR3 is 11 residues long. Germline assignment: CDR1 DFQATT and CDR2 SNEGSKA (reference sequence). The DNA for the CDR3 is TGCAGTGCTACAGGACACTACGAGCAGTACTTC. This encodes CSATGHYEQYF.

The V call is TRBV12-3 or TRBV12-4, the J call TRBJ1-2; maybe TRBD1 (5 bases). V lost 4 bases and J lost 0, with 12 bases in between. The CDR3 is 15 residues long. CDR3 DNA sequence: TGTGCCAGCAGTTGGGACCTCGGAGCTAACTATGGCTACACCTTC. Amino acids: CASSWDLGANYGYTF.

V is TRBV4-2 and J is TRBJ2-7; 7 bases line up with TRBD1. The ends lost 6 bases at V and 3 bases at J; junction bases unmatched: 5. From germline, CDR1 is LGHNA and CDR2 YNFKEQ. The CDR3 totals 13 residues. CDR3 residues: CASRGQLNYEQYF. The DNA for the CDR3 is TGTGCCAGCAGGGGACAGTTGAACTACGAGCAGTACTTC.

The chain joins TRBV20-1 to TRBJ2-3; 9 bases line up with TRBD1. The CDR3 has 14 residues. The V and J ends lost 5 bases and 2 bases, in that order; junction bases with no gene match: 5. Germline V lookup: CDR1 DFQATT, CDR2 SNEGSKA (reference sequence). The DNA for the CDR3 is TGCAGTGCTCCCCGACAGGGGGTCACAGATACGCAGTATTTT. Translating gives CSAPRQGVTDTQYF.

This clonotype was counted a few times. The rearrangement links TRBV10-3 to TRBJ1-2; D gene unclear. V was trimmed by 7 bases and J by 8 bases, leaving 11 bases between them. This CDR3 is built from 11 residues. Per germline, CDR1 ENHRY and CDR2 SYGVKD. CDR3 region: CAITPGRGYTF. Here the CDR3 DNA reads TGTGCCATCACTCCTGGGAGGGGCTACACCTTC.

The chain recombines TRBV28 with TRBJ1-2; D gene unclear. CDR1 MDHEN and CDR2 SYDVKM come from the germline V gene. Trimming took off 5 bases at V and 7 bases at J, with 17 bases between the two ends. The CDR3 runs 14 residues. CDR3 region: CASSAAARLRGYTF. The DNA for the CDR3 is TGTGCCAGCAGTGCGGCCGCGAGGCTACGTGGCTACACCTTC.

The sample holds a few counts of this clonotype. The gene calls are TRBV7-2 and TRBJ2-4, with 11 bases aligning to TRBD1. The DNA end lines up better with TRBJ2-7; the J call may be wrong. There are 15 residues in the CDR3. Germline V lookup: CDR1 SGHTA, CDR2 FQGNSA. In DNA, the CDR3 is TGTGCCAGCAGCTTAGAGGGACAGGGGGTATACGAGCAGTACTTC. As protein: CASSLEGQGVYEQYF.

V is TRBV29-1 and J is TRBJ2-5, with D perhaps matching TRBD2 (7 bases). Trimming took off 7 bases at V and 11 bases at J, with 26 bases between the two ends. Germline V CDR1 and CDR2: SQVTM, ANQGSEA. CDR3 size: 14 residues. The CDR3 region is CSANKGGLRDEQYF. Here the CDR3 DNA reads TGCAGCGCTAACAAGGGGGGGCTTAGGGATGAGCAGTACTTC.